This T cell receptor (beta chain) was sequenced in a study of vaccination effects on CD4 cells after COVID-19. As regards this clone: Its antigen is still unknown.

Broader study findings: Whether induced by infection or by vaccine, clones showed marked clonal contraction late after vaccination.

Only in-frame clones appear in the TCRdb table, and some are missing; sequencing was by immunoSEQ multiplex PCR. Of 84,000 or so clones detected, around 74% appear once; the ten largest clones hold around 1.1%. The CDR3 covers 15 residues. The germline V gene encodes CDR1 SGHTA and CDR2 FQGTGA. Trimming took off 5 bases at V and 7 bases at J, with 18 bases between the two ends. Antigen-specific CD4+ T cells were first expanded with viral peptide pools by the ViraFEST assay and only then sequenced. Following 10 days of culture, CD4+ T cells were isolated. Each participant was administered two doses of either the BNT162b2 or the mRNA-1273 vaccine. Days 3 and 7 saw half the medium replaced with IL-2 medium.

The J gene is TRBJ2-1, the V gene TRBV7-3; TRBD1 or TRBD2 may be the D gene (6 bases each). The clonotype was recovered from a human donor who received a COVID-19 vaccine. This material consisted of CD4+ T cells from PBMCs cultured with HCoV-OC43 spike peptides, taken after COVID-19 vaccination. Subset specified: HCoV-OC43 spike overlapping peptide pool stimulation. CDR3 in DNA: TGTGCCAGCAGCCCCCCCAGCACAGGGAGGAATGAGCAGTTCTTC. This gives the protein CASSPPSTGRNEQFF.